The entry that follows covers one TCR beta chain sequence. The data originate from a study of cytomegalovirus exposure and HLA in healthy donors. The germline V gene has CDR1 MDHEN and CDR2 SYDVKM. V lost 6 bases, J lost 1 base, and 16 bases lay in between. CDR3 length equals 15 residues. Primers for the PCR totalled 60 Vbeta and 13 Jbeta. The assay was immunoSEQ multiplex PCR, and TCRdb's table has in-frame clones only and misses some. This sample yields some 190,000 clones, of which roughly 77% are seen a single time; under 2.5% belongs to the top ten. The sequenced sample was PBMCs. The TCR sequence derives from a young woman in good health and CMV-seropositive. The V gene is TRBV28, the J gene TRBJ2-7; TRBD2 is a possible D gene (5 bases). The CDR3 reads CASRVWTAPSYEQYF. The CDR3, as DNA: TGTGCCAGCAGGGTGTGGACTGCTCCATCCTACGAGCAGTACTTC.